A selection of T cell receptor beta chains follows, all from one sample in a study of cytomegalovirus exposure and HLA in healthy donors. Using immunoSEQ multiplex PCR, the repertoire was profiled, and TCRdb retains in-frame clones only, with some absent. Of 95,000 to 150,000 clones listed, over 75% are singletons. The specimen sequenced was PBMCs. These receptors originate from a man aged 25-40 years in good health and CMV-seronegative. The CDR3 runs from the conserved cysteine through the conserved F or W. The order of the fields is clone size, V gene, D gene, J gene, CDR3 DNA, CDR3 protein. The D gene is left open where the match is weak. Clone size is given for some rows only: seen once, a few or many times, or a class if the clone is expanded.

clone_size: -; v_call: TRBV11-2; d_call: TRBD1; j_call: TRBJ2-7; cdr3_nt: TGTGCCAGCAGCTTAGCCACAGGGGACACCTACGAGCAGTACTTC; cdr3_aa: CASSLATGDTYEQYF
clone_size: once; v_call: TRBV5-1; d_call: -; j_call: TRBJ1-3; cdr3_nt: TGCGCCAGCAGCTTGGTGCAGGGTGGAAACACCATATATTTT; cdr3_aa: CASSLVQGGNTIYF
clone_size: -; v_call: TRBV2; d_call: TRBD1; j_call: TRBJ1-1; cdr3_nt: TGTGCCAGCAATCTCAACCCGGGGACAGGGGTGCGGGGAAACACTGAAGCTTTCTTT; cdr3_aa: CASNLNPGTGVRGNTEAFF
clone_size: -; v_call: TRBV5-1; d_call: -; j_call: TRBJ2-1; cdr3_nt: TGCGCCAGCAGCTTGGCCTCTAGCTCCTACAATGAGCAGTTCTTC; cdr3_aa: CASSLASSSYNEQFF
clone_size: few; v_call: TRBV19; d_call: TRBD1; j_call: TRBJ2-3; cdr3_nt: TGTGCCAGTAGTATGGGACAGGGGTCCACAGATACGCAGTATTTT; cdr3_aa: CASSMGQGSTDTQYF
clone_size: -; v_call: TRBV5-5; d_call: -; j_call: TRBJ2-7; cdr3_nt: TGTGCCAGCAGGGTGAGGTCGGGGTCGGGTTCCGAGCAGTACTTC; cdr3_aa: CASRVRSGSGSEQYF
clone_size: -; v_call: TRBV7-2; d_call: -; j_call: TRBJ2-3; cdr3_nt: TGTGCCAGCAGCTCTAACCTAGCCTCCGTAGGGGATACGCAGTATTTT; cdr3_aa: CASSSNLASVGDTQYF
clone_size: -; v_call: TRBV29-1; d_call: -; j_call: TRBJ2-7; cdr3_nt: TGCAGCGTTCGGGTTCGCTGGGGGGTAAGCTCCTACGAGCAGTACTTC; cdr3_aa: CSVRVRWGVSSYEQYF
clone_size: once; v_call: TRBV15; d_call: -; j_call: TRBJ2-5; cdr3_nt: TGTGCCACCAGCAGAGTAAGGGGGGGCGGAGAGACCCAGTACTTC; cdr3_aa: CATSRVRGGGETQYF
clone_size: -; v_call: TRBV19; d_call: TRBD2; j_call: TRBJ2-3; cdr3_nt: TGTGCCAGTAGTACACTAGCGGGGGGGCTGGATACGCAGTATTTT; cdr3_aa: CASSTLAGGLDTQYF
clone_size: -; v_call: TRBV6-4; d_call: -; j_call: TRBJ2-7; cdr3_nt: TGTGCCAGCAGGCTAGTAAGGGAGCAGTACTTC; cdr3_aa: CASRLVREQYF
clone_size: -; v_call: TRBV7-8; d_call: -; j_call: TRBJ2-2; cdr3_nt: TGTGCCAGCAGCGAATTCGATCGGTCTTCGTGGACCGGGGAGCTGTTTTTT; cdr3_aa: CASSEFDRSSWTGELFF
clone_size: -; v_call: TRBV28; d_call: -; j_call: TRBJ1-1; cdr3_nt: TGTGCCAGCAGTGCCGACGTGGGGGGAGGCCGAGCTTTCTTT; cdr3_aa: CASSADVGGGRAFF
clone_size: -; v_call: TRBV4-1; d_call: -; j_call: TRBJ1-2; cdr3_nt: TGCGCCAGCAGCCAGACACCAGCGGACTATGGCTACACCTTC; cdr3_aa: CASSQTPADYGYTF
clone_size: -; v_call: TRBV6-1; d_call: TRBD1; j_call: TRBJ2-2; cdr3_nt: TGTGCCAGCAGTGGTGACCCGGGACAGGGGTCAACCGGGGAGCTGTTTTTT; cdr3_aa: CASSGDPGQGSTGELFF
clone_size: once; v_call: TRBV5-1; d_call: -; j_call: TRBJ1-1; cdr3_nt: TGCGCCAGCAGCTTGGATCCCCAAAACAGGAACACTGAAGCTTTCTTT; cdr3_aa: CASSLDPQNRNTEAFF
clone_size: -; v_call: TRBV4-3; d_call: -; j_call: TRBJ2-7; cdr3_nt: TGCGCCAGCAGCCAAGAGGACAAGGAGAACTACGAGCAGTACTTC; cdr3_aa: CASSQEDKENYEQYF
clone_size: once; v_call: TRBV7-8; d_call: TRBD2; j_call: TRBJ2-5; cdr3_nt: TGTGCCAGCAGCTTGGGGACTAGCGGGGGGGAGACCCAGTACTTC; cdr3_aa: CASSLGTSGGETQYF
clone_size: -; v_call: TRBV5-4; d_call: -; j_call: TRBJ2-7; cdr3_nt: TGTGCCAGCAGCGGGGAAACGGGGAACAGCTACGAGCAGTACTTC; cdr3_aa: CASSGETGNSYEQYF
clone_size: -; v_call: TRBV28; d_call: -; j_call: TRBJ2-7; cdr3_nt: TGTGCCAGCAGTCTGATTGGGGCGCAAATCGAGCAGTACTTC; cdr3_aa: CASSLIGAQIEQYF
clone_size: -; v_call: TRBV28; d_call: -; j_call: TRBJ1-1; cdr3_nt: TGTGCCAGCAGTTCCTACACTGAAGCTTTCTTT; cdr3_aa: CASSSYTEAFF
clone_size: few; v_call: TRBV28; d_call: -; j_call: TRBJ2-7; cdr3_nt: TGTGCCAGCAGTTCAGGAATCTCCTCCTACGAGCAGTACTTC; cdr3_aa: CASSSGISSYEQYF
clone_size: -; v_call: TRBV6-5; d_call: -; j_call: TRBJ1-6; cdr3_nt: TGTGCCAGCAGTGAAACAGGGCCCCATTCACCCCTCCACTTT; cdr3_aa: CASSETGPHSPLHF
clone_size: -; v_call: TRBV29-1; d_call: -; j_call: TRBJ2-5; cdr3_nt: TGCAGCGTTTACGTCGTTTACGGGTTCCAAGAGACCCAGTACTTC; cdr3_aa: CSVYVVYGFQETQYF
clone_size: -; v_call: TRBV5-4; d_call: TRBD2; j_call: TRBJ2-5; cdr3_nt: TGTGCCAGCTCCGGGGGGGCAAGGGAGACCCAGTACTTC; cdr3_aa: CASSGGARETQYF
clone_size: few; v_call: TRBV4-3; d_call: TRBD1; j_call: TRBJ1-2; cdr3_nt: TGCGCCAGCAGCCAAGATCTGGAGAGGGGGCTATATGGCTACACCTTC; cdr3_aa: CASSQDLERGLYGYTF
clone_size: once; v_call: TRBV27; d_call: TRBD1; j_call: TRBJ1-5; cdr3_nt: TGTGCCAGCGGACAGGGGTCTCAGCCCCAGCATTTT; cdr3_aa: CASGQGSQPQHF
clone_size: -; v_call: TRBV25-1; d_call: -; j_call: TRBJ1-5; cdr3_nt: TGTGCCAGCAGTGATGGGACGGACTATGACAATCAGCCCCAGCATTTT; cdr3_aa: CASSDGTDYDNQPQHF
clone_size: -; v_call: TRBV5-6; d_call: TRBD2; j_call: TRBJ2-1; cdr3_nt: TGTGCCAGCAGCTTGGGAGCGGGGGGGCTCTACAATGAGCAGTTCTTC; cdr3_aa: CASSLGAGGLYNEQFF
clone_size: -; v_call: TRBV30; d_call: -; j_call: TRBJ1-3; cdr3_nt: TGTGCCTGGAGTACAGTCTCTGGAAACACCATATATTTT; cdr3_aa: CAWSTVSGNTIYF
clone_size: few; v_call: TRBV19; d_call: -; j_call: TRBJ1-5; cdr3_nt: TGTGCCAGTAGTGTCGGACAGAACAATCAGCCCCAGCATTTT; cdr3_aa: CASSVGQNNQPQHF
clone_size: -; v_call: TRBV28; d_call: TRBD1; j_call: TRBJ1-2; cdr3_nt: TGTGCCAGCAGTTTATCACCCCAAGACCAGGGGGCTTATGGCTACACCTTC; cdr3_aa: CASSLSPQDQGAYGYTF
clone_size: -; v_call: TRBV5-1; d_call: -; j_call: TRBJ2-2; cdr3_nt: TGCGCCAGCAGCTGGACACTCACCACCGGGGAGCTGTTTTTT; cdr3_aa: CASSWTLTTGELFF
clone_size: once; v_call: TRBV9; d_call: -; j_call: TRBJ2-2; cdr3_nt: TGTGCCAGCAGCGCCGGGGAGAACACCGGGGAGCTGTTTTTT; cdr3_aa: CASSAGENTGELFF
clone_size: few; v_call: TRBV29-1; d_call: -; j_call: TRBJ2-1; cdr3_nt: TGCAGCGTCGAGGAACCACGCAATGAGCAGTTCTTC; cdr3_aa: CSVEEPRNEQFF
clone_size: -; v_call: TRBV6-5; d_call: TRBD1; j_call: TRBJ1-6; cdr3_nt: TGTGCCAGCAGTTACGACAGGGTCCTTAATTCACCCCTCCACTTT; cdr3_aa: CASSYDRVLNSPLHF
clone_size: few; v_call: TRBV6-6; d_call: -; j_call: TRBJ2-4; cdr3_nt: TGTGCCAGCAGTTACTCGTTCGAGGGAAACATTCAGTACTTC; cdr3_aa: CASSYSFEGNIQYF
clone_size: -; v_call: TRBV5-8; d_call: -; j_call: TRBJ1-1; cdr3_nt: TGTGCCAGCAGCTTGGTGTCGACTGAAGCTTTCTTT; cdr3_aa: CASSLVSTEAFF
clone_size: -; v_call: TRBV7-9; d_call: -; j_call: TRBJ1-1; cdr3_nt: TGTGCCAGCAGCTTATTATCAGGCATGAACACTGAAGCTTTCTTT; cdr3_aa: CASSLLSGMNTEAFF
clone_size: once; v_call: TRBV18; d_call: -; j_call: TRBJ2-7; cdr3_nt: TGTGCCAGCTCACTACCCCAGGGTTACGAGCAGTACTTC; cdr3_aa: CASSLPQGYEQYF
clone_size: -; v_call: TRBV7-8; d_call: -; j_call: TRBJ1-5; cdr3_nt: TGTGCCAGCAGCTTATCTAATAGCAATCAGCCCCAGCATTTT; cdr3_aa: CASSLSNSNQPQHF
clone_size: -; v_call: TRBV5-6; d_call: TRBD1; j_call: TRBJ1-1; cdr3_nt: TGTGCCAGCAGCCCGACAGGGCGCGGCACTGAAGCTTTCTTT; cdr3_aa: CASSPTGRGTEAFF
clone_size: -; v_call: TRBV14; d_call: -; j_call: TRBJ1-6; cdr3_nt: TGTGCCAGCAGCCAAGTGGGCTCACCCCTCCACTTT; cdr3_aa: CASSQVGSPLHF